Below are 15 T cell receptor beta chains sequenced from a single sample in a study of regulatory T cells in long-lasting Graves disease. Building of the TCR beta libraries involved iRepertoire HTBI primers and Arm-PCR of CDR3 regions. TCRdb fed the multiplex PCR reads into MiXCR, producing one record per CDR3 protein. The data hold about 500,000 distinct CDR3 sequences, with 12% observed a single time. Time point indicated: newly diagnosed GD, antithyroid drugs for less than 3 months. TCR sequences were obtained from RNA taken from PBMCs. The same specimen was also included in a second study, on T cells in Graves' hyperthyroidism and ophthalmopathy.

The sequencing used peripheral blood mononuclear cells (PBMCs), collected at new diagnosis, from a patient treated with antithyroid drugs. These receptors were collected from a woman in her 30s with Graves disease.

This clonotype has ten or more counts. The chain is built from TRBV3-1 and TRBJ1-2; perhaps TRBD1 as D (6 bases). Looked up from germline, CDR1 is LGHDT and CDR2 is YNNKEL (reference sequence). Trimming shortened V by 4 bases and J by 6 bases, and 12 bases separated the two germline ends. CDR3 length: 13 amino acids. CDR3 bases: TGTGCCAGCAGCCCCTTCAACAGGGATGGCTACACCTTC. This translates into CASSPFNRDGYTF.

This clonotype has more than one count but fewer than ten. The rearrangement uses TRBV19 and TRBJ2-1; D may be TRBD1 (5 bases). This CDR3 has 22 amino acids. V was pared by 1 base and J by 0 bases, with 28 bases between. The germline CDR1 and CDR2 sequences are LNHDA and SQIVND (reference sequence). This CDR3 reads CASSIGLQGASHSWSSYNEQFF. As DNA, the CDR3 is TGTGCCAGTAGTATAGGTCTCCAGGGCGCCAGCCATAGCTGGAGCTCCTACAATGAGCAGTTCTTC.

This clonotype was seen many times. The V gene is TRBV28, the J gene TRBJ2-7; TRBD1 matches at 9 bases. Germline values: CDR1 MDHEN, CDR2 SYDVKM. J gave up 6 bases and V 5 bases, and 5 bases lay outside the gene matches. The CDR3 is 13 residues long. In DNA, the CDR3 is TGTGCCAGCAGTCCAGGGACAGGGACCGAGCAGTACTTC. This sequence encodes CASSPGTGTEQYF.

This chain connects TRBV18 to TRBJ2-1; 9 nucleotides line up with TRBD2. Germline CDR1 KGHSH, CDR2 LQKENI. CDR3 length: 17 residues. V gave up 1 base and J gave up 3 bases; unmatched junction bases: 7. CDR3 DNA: TGTGCCAGCTCACCACAGGCTAGCGGGACGAGCTACAATGAGCAGTTCTTC. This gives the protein CASSPQASGTSYNEQFF. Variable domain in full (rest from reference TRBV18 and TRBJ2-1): NAGVMQNPRHLVRRRGQEARLRCSPMKGHSHVYWYRQLPEEGLKFMVYLQKENIIDESGMPKERFSAEFPKEGPSILRIQQVVRGDSAAYFCASSPQASGTSYNEQFFGPGTRLTVL.

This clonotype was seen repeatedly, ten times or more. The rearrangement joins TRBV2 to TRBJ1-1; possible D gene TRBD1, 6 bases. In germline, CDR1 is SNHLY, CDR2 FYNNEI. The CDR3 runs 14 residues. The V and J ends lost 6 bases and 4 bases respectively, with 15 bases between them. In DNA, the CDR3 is TGTGCCAGCAGGGGGAACGGGGGCCTCACTGAAGCTTTCTTT. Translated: CASRGNGGLTEAFF.

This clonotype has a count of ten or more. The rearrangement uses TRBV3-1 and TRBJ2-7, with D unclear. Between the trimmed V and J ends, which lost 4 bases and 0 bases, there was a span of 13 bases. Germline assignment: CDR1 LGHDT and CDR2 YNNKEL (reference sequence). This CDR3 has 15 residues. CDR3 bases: TGTGCCAGCAGCCCACAAGCAGTACCCTCCTACGAGCAGTACTTC. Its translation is CASSPQAVPSYEQYF.

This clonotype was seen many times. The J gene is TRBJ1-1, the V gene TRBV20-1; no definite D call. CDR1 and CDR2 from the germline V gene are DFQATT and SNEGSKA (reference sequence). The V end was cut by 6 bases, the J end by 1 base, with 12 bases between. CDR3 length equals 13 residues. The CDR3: CSASLTGNTEAFF. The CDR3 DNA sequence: TGCAGTGCCTCGCTGACGGGGAACACTGAAGCTTTCTTT.

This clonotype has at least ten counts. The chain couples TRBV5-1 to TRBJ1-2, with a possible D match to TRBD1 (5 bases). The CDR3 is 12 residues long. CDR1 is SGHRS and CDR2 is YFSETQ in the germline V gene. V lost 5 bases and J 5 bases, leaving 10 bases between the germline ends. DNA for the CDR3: TGCGCCAGCAGAAAAGGGGTATATGGCTACACCTTC. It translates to CASRKGVYGYTF. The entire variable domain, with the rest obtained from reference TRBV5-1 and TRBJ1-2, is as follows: KAGVTQTPRYLIKTRGQQVTLSCSPISGHRSVSWYQQTPGQGLQFLFEYFSETQRNKGNFPGRFSGRQFSNSRSEMNVSTLELGDSALYLCASRKGVYGYTFGSGTRLTVV.

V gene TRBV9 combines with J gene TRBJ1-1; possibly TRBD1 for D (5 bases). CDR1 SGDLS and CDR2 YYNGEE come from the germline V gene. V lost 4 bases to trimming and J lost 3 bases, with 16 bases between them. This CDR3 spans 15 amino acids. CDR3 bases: TGTGCCAGCAGCCCCCGGGGCCCAAGGGACACTGAAGCTTTCTTT. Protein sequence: CASSPRGPRDTEAFF.

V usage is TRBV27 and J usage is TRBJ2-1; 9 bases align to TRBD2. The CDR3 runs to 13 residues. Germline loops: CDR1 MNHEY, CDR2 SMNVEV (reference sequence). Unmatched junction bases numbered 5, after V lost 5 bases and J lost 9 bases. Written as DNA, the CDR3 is TGTGCCAGCAGTCAGTCTAGCGGGATTGAGCAGTTCTTC. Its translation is CASSQSSGIEQFF.

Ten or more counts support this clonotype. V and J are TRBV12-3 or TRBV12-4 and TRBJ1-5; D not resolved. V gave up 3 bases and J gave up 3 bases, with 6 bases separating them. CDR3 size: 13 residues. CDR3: CASSFILNQPQHF. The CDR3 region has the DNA TGTGCCAGCAGTTTTATTCTCAATCAGCCCCAGCATTTT.

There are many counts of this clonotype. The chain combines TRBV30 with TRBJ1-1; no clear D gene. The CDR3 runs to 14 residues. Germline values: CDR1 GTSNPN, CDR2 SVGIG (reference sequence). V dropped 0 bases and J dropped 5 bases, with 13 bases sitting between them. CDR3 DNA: TGTGCCTGGAGTGTACGGAGTGATGGGACTGAAGCTTTCTTT. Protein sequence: CAWSVRSDGTEAFF.

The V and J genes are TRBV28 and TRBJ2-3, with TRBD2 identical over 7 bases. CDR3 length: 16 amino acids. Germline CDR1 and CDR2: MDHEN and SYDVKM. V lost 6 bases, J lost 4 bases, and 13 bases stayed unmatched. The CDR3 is CASSQWGGGGADTQYF. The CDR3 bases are TGTGCCAGCAGCCAGTGGGGGGGAGGAGGGGCAGATACGCAGTATTTT.

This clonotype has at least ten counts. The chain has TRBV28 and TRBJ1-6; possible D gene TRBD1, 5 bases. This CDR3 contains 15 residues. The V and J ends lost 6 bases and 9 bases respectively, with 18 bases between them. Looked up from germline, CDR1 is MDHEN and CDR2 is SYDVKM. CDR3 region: CASRGPLGGASPLHF. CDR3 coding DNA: TGTGCCAGCAGGGGGCCACTCGGAGGTGCTTCACCCCTCCACTTT.

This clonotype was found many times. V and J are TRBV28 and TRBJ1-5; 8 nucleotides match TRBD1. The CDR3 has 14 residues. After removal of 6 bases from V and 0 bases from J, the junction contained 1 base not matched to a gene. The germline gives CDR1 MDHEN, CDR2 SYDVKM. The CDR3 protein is CASRQGVSNQPQHF. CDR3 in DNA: TGTGCCAGCAGACAGGGGGTTAGCAATCAGCCCCAGCATTTT.